This TCR beta chain was identified in a study of T cell responses to AZD1222 COVID-19 vaccine. About this clone: Antigen unknown.

Broader study findings: Close to half of all spike-specific TCRs reportedly target regions of the variants that are unmutated. Spike-specific TCR breadth and depth went up after people got two AZD1222 doses.

Trimming cost V 6 bases and J 0 bases, with 15 bases left between them. The CDR3 covers 15 residues. Germline CDR1 SGHAT, CDR2 FQNNGV. TCRdb's copy holds only in-frame clones and misses some; the assay was immunoSEQ multiplex PCR. The table includes under 110,000 clones, just over 85% detected once. Sequencing used peripheral blood, obtained on day 0 of AZD1222 vaccination. The V gene is TRBV11-2, the J gene TRBJ2-7; unclear D gene. The clonotype comes from an adult in good health. The CDR3 sequence is CASRGFRLRSYEQYF. DNA of the CDR3: TGTGCCAGCAGGGGATTTCGGCTGCGCTCCTACGAGCAGTACTTC.